The T cell receptor beta chain described here comes from a study of response to subunit inactivated influenza vaccine. The study, taken as a whole, reports: Authors suggested that a seasonal influenza vaccination recruits few new T cells each time.

Between the trimmed V and J ends, which lost 1 base and 0 bases, there was a span of 10 bases. CDR3 length: 15 residues. Germline lookup yields CDR1 SGHVS and CDR2 FNYEAQ. This clonotype was picked up a small number of times. What it recognizes is unknown. MiXCR, applied by TCRdb to the RT-PCR reads, yields one record per CDR3 protein. Seen here are a few hundred thousand distinct CDR3 sequences, 14% observed once, and the top ten hold approximately 12%. This receptor was obtained from a man in his fifties who received an inactivated influenza vaccine. The sequencing here drew on PBMCs from blood, taken about 11 days after vaccination. The chain recombines TRBV7-6 with TRBJ2-7, with a possible D match to TRBD2 (6 bases). This CDR3 reads CASSLGDGSSYEQYF. In DNA form, the CDR3 reads TGTGCCAGCAGCTTAGGGGACGGGAGCTCCTACGAGCAGTACTTC. The full variable domain, rest sourced from reference TRBV7-6 and TRBJ2-7, is GAGVSQSPRYKVTKRGQDVALRCDPISGHVSLYWYRQALGQGPEFLTYFNYEAQQDKSGLPNDRFSAERPEGSISTLTIQRTEQRDSAMYRCASSLGDGSSYEQYFGPGTRLTVT.